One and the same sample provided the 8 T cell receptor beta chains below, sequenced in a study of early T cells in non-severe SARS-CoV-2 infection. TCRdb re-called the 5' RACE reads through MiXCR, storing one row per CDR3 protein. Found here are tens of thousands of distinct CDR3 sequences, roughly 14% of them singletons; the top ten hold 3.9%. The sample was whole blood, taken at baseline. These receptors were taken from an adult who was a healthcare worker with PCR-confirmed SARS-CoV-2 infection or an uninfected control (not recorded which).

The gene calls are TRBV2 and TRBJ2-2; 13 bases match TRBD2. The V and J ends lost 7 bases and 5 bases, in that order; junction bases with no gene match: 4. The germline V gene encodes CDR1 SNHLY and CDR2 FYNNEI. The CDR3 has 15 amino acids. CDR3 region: CASMGLAGRTGELFF. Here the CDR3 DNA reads TGTGCCAGCATGGGACTAGCGGGACGGACCGGGGAGCTGTTTTTT.

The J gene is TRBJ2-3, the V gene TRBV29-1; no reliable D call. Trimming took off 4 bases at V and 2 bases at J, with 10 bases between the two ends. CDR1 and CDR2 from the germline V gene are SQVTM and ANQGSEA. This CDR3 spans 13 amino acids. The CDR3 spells CSVGWPATDTQYF. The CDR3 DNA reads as TGCAGCGTTGGTTGGCCAGCCACAGATACGCAGTATTTT.

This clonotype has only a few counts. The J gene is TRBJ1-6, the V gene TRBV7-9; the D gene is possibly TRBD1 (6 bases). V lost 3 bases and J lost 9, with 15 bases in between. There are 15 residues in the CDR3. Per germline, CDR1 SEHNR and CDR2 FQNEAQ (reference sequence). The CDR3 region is CASSFPGSGVSPLHF. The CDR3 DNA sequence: TGTGCCAGCAGCTTCCCGGGATCAGGGGTTTCACCCCTCCACTTT.

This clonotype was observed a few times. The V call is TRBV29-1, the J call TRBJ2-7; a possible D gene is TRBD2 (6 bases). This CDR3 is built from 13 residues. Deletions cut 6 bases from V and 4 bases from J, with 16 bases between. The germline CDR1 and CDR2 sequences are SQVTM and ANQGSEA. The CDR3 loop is CSVGTSRPYEQYF. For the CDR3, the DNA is TGCAGCGTGGGGACTTCCCGCCCATACGAGCAGTACTTC.

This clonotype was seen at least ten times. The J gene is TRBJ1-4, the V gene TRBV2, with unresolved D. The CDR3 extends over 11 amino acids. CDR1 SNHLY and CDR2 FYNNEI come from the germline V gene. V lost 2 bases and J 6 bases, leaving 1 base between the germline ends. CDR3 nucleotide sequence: TGTGCCAGCAGTGAATATGAAAAACTGTTTTTT. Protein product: CASSEYEKLFF.

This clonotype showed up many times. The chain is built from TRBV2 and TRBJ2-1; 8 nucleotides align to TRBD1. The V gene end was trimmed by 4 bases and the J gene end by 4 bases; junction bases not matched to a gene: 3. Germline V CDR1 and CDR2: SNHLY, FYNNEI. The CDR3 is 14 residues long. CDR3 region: CASSGQGRYNEQFF. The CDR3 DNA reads TGTGCCAGCAGTGGACAGGGGAGATACAATGAGCAGTTCTTC.

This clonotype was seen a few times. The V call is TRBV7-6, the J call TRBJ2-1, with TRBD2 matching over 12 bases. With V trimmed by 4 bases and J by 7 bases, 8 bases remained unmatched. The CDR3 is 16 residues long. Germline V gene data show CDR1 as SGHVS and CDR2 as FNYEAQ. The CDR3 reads CASSSTSGRPGNEQFF. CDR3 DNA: TGTGCCAGCAGCTCCACTAGCGGGAGGCCGGGGAATGAGCAGTTCTTC.

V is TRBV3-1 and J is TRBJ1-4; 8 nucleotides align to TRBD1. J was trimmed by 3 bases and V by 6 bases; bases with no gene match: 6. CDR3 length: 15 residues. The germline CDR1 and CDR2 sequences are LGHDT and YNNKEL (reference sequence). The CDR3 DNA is TGTGCCAGCAGAAACAGGGGGTCGGCTAATGAAAAACTGTTTTTT. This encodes CASRNRGSANEKLFF.